This TCR beta chain was recorded in a study of tumor and adjacent non-tumor tissue in lung cancer. This clonotype was counted ten times or more. The template was RNA from unsorted bulk tissue. Donors were chemotherapy-naive, newly diagnosed lung cancer surgical patients in China, August–late 2014. Germline V gene sequence: CDR1 GTSNPN, CDR2 SVGIG (reference sequence). The CDR3 has 15 residues. The V and J ends lost 5 bases and 7 bases, in that order; junction bases with no gene match: 9. TCRbeta libraries were built with three rounds of nested PCR, modified from ARM-PCR. TCRdb re-derived calls from the multiplex PCR reads in MiXCR, one entry per CDR3 protein. The repertoire holds under 140,000 distinct CDR3 sequences, around 82% seen once, with about 22% in the top ten.

The clonotype comes from a man aged 70 or older with non-small cell lung cancer. The chain carries TRBV30 and TRBJ1-4; 11 bases align to TRBD1. Specimen: lung tumor tissue. The CDR3 loop is CAWAGQGAQGEKLFF. The CDR3 DNA is TGTGCCTGGGCCGGACAGGGGGCGCAGGGTGAAAAACTGTTTTTT.